This TCR beta chain was retrieved from a study of blood T cells in healthy people across ages. This CDR3 is built from 19 residues. V was cut by 2 bases and J by 4 bases, with 27 bases left in between. Germline V CDR1 and CDR2: SGDLS, YYNGEE. A sample-barcoded 5' primer and a J-beta primer mix were used in a second PCR of roughly 7 to 11 cycles. TCRdb independently ran MiXCR on the 5' RACE reads; one entry per CDR3 protein. The sample consists of about 1,400,000 distinct CDR3 sequences, 59% of them appearing once. All donors came from Russia, were Caucasian and healthy, and spanned ages about 6 to 95. Total RNA extracted from each sample amounted to at least 5.5 micrograms. Study conclusions and caveats: Higher naive T cell percentage went strongly together with higher TCR beta diversity. Donor CMV status was unknown, possibly confounding expanded clonotype changes.

This clonotype was seen only once. The antigen is unknown. The TCR sequence derives from a man between 18 and 35 years old in good health. The V gene is TRBV9, the J gene TRBJ2-5; D is unclear. Material for sequencing was blood. Here the CDR3 reads CASSVIPKWCDPSPETQYF. In DNA form, the CDR3 reads TGTGCCAGCAGCGTTATTCCGAAGTGGTGCGACCCGAGCCCAGAGACCCAGTACTTC. The whole variable domain, remainder taken from reference TRBV9 and TRBJ2-5, is DSGVTQTPKHLITATGQRVTLRCSPRSGDLSVYWYQQSLDQGLQFLIQYYNGEERAKGNILERFSAQQFPDLHSELNLSSLELGDSALYFCASSVIPKWCDPSPETQYFGPGTRLLVL.